Here is one TCR beta chain with its context. What it binds is unknown. Sequencing used immunoSEQ multiplex PCR; TCRdb keeps in-frame clones, though not all of them. The table shows roughly 250,000 clones, with 70% occurring only once. These data belong to a study of cytotoxic CD8 clonotypes in ibrutinib-treated CLL. About the study: Sample averages reached 260,000 or so productive templates and some 94,000 productive rearrangements.

General study results and limits: Clonality went higher at ibrutinib response and then dropped back toward baseline at progression.

V dropped 2 bases and J dropped 4 bases, with 6 bases sitting between them. The CDR3 runs 14 residues. Germline V gene lookup returns CDR1 MNHEY and CDR2 SMNVEV (reference sequence). Sequenced material: PBMCs, taken after 24 months of ibrutinib treatment. The source of this sequence is a human donor with chronic lymphocytic leukemia. V usage is TRBV27 and J usage is TRBJ2-6; D not resolved. The CDR3 here is CASSLGSGANVLTF. The DNA of the CDR3 is TGTGCCAGCAGTTTAGGGTCCGGGGCCAACGTCCTGACTTTC.